This TCR beta chain was sequenced for a study of control samples from healthy donors and cancer patients. Sequenced by immunoSEQ multiplex PCR; TCRdb stores in-frame clones only, minus some. The sample has about 410,000 clones; 75% to 95% are singletons. Germline CDR1 is KGHSH and CDR2 is LQKENI. The length of the CDR3 is 16 residues. Trimming cost V 6 bases and J 0 bases; bases outside gene matches: 7. The rearrangement joins TRBV18 to TRBJ2-2; the match to TRBD1 covers 7 bases. This clonotype was obtained from a man between 35 and 55 years old with head and neck cancer. Sequenced: PBMCs. CDR3 protein: CASSESGQTNTGELFF. The CDR3 DNA reads as TGTGCCAGCTCTGAATCGGGACAGACGAACACCGGGGAGCTGTTTTTT.